These T cell receptor beta chains were read from a single sample in a study of T cell responses to AZD1222 COVID-19 vaccine. Data came from immunoSEQ multiplex PCR; TCRdb stores just in-frame clones and leaves some out. The sample gives around 130,000 clones, 80% to 95% of which show up once; approximately 2.1% is in the top ten. Source: peripheral blood, taken 28 days after the second AZD1222 dose. These TCRs come from an adult who received the AZD1222 COVID-19 vaccine. Both conserved end residues are part of each CDR3. The D gene is left open where the match is weak. A clone size is listed for some rows: how often the clone was seen (once, few, many), or a class if it is expanded.

d_gene | j_gene | abundance | v_gene | CDR3nt | CDR3aa
- | TRBJ2-3 | once | TRBV2 | TGTGCCAGCAGTGAAGGACAGAACACAGATACGCAGTATTTT | CASSEGQNTDTQYF
- | TRBJ1-2 | - | TRBV5-5 | TGTGCCAGCAGCTTGGCCGATTACGGTGATGGCTACACCTTC | CASSLADYGDGYTF
TRBD1 | TRBJ1-2 | - | TRBV7-2 | TGTGCCAGCAGCTTCGGACAGGGAGGCTATGGCTACACCTTC | CASSFGQGGYGYTF
- | TRBJ1-4 | few | TRBV6-6 | TGTGCCAGCAGTTACTCGCGGTCCCGGGAGGTTGAAAAACTGTTTTTT | CASSYSRSREVEKLFF
- | TRBJ1-2 | - | TRBV9 | TGTGCCAGCAGCGTAGCCCTCACAGCTAACTATGGCTACACCTTC | CASSVALTANYGYTF
- | TRBJ2-3 | - | TRBV19 | TGTGCCAGTAGTAGGAGACAGATCACAGATACGCAGTATTTT | CASSRRQITDTQYF
- | TRBJ1-1 | - | TRBV4-1 | TGCGCCAGCAGCCAAGTGGGTCGGCACACTGAAGCTTTCTTT | CASSQVGRHTEAFF
TRBD2 | TRBJ2-3 | - | TRBV10-1 | TGCGCCAGCAGTCGACTAGCGGGAAGCACAGATACGCAGTATTTT | CASSRLAGSTDTQYF
- | TRBJ1-2 | few | TRBV3-1/TRBV3-2 | TGTGCCAGCAGCCAAGGGACAGATAATGGCTACACCTTC | CASSQGTDNGYTF
- | TRBJ1-3 | - | TRBV14 | TGTGCCAGCAGCCTGTCGTGGGGGGACAACTCTGGAAACACCATATATTTT | CASSLSWGDNSGNTIYF
- | TRBJ1-1 | once | TRBV6-5 | TGTGCCAGCAGTTACTCAGTATTACGCACTGAAGCTTTCTTT | CASSYSVLRTEAFF
TRBD1 | TRBJ1-6 | - | TRBV27 | TGTGCCACTACGACAGGGGTTCATTCACCCCTCCACTTT | CATTTGVHSPLHF
TRBD2 | TRBJ2-3 | - | TRBV10-1 | TGCGCCAGCAGTGACGGACTAGCGGGGGCGAACACAGATACGCAGTATTTT | CASSDGLAGANTDTQYF
TRBD1 | TRBJ1-2 | - | TRBV4-1 | TGCGCCAGCAGCCAATTATCAGGGGGCTATGGCTACACCTTC | CASSQLSGGYGYTF
- | TRBJ1-1 | - | TRBV12-3/TRBV12-4 | TGTGCCAGCAGATTGACGGGGAACACTGAAGCTTTCTTT | CASRLTGNTEAFF
- | TRBJ1-1 | - | TRBV29-1 | TGCAGCGTTGAAGATCTTTCATATTTGAACACTGAAGCTTTCTTT | CSVEDLSYLNTEAFF
TRBD1 | TRBJ2-6 | - | TRBV6-5 | TGTGCCAGCAGACAGACAGGGCTAGGGGCCAACGTCCTGACTTTC | CASRQTGLGANVLTF
- | TRBJ1-4 | medium-sized | TRBV4-2 | TGTGCCAGCAGCCCCAGGGAGGAGAATGAAAAACTGTTTTTT | CASSPREENEKLFF
TRBD1 | TRBJ1-2 | - | TRBV6-1 | TGTGCCAGCAGTACGACAGGGGGCGACTATGGCTACACCTTC | CASSTTGGDYGYTF
- | TRBJ2-3 | once | TRBV18 | TGTGCCAGCTCACCCCTAAGGAGCGTAAGCACAGATACGCAGTATTTT | CASSPLRSVSTDTQYF